This T cell receptor beta chain was identified during a study of CD8 T cells in Susac syndrome. Study information: Patients with Susac syndrome were, at the time of blood collection, therapy-naive, maintained on corticosteroids, or maintained on intravenous immunoglobulin alone. Regarding the study as a whole: The study admitted that it had a relatively small number of individuals in its TCR sequencing and HLA analysis.

V shed 5 bases, J shed 3 bases, and the junction held 7 bases outside the gene matches. The CDR3 contains 14 residues. Germline V gene sequence: CDR1 KGHSH, CDR2 LQKENI. Concerning this clonotype itself: Its antigen is currently unknown.

The RNA, 0.5 to 1 ug, was put through reverse transcription using random hexamers. TCR beta CDR3 was amplified by immunoSEQ multiplex PCR. This amplification extended across 54 Vbeta and 13 Jbeta segments. TCRdb re-analysed the immunoSEQ multiplex PCR reads in MiXCR, keeping a single row per CDR3 protein. The data show around 130,000 distinct CDR3 sequences, roughly 95% seen once. Definite or probable Susac syndrome was diagnosed using recently defined diagnostic criteria. This TCR derives from a human donor with Susac syndrome. This sequence joins TRBV18 and TRBJ2-7; 7 bases match TRBD1. The specimen sequenced was CD4+ T cells from PBMCs. CDR3: CASSEAGGSYEQYF. CDR3 coding DNA: TGTGCCAGCTCAGAGGCAGGGGGAAGCTACGAGCAGTACTTC.